These T cell receptor beta chains were read from a single sample in a study of blood T cells in healthy people across ages. TCRdb reprocessed the 5' RACE reads via MiXCR and lists one record per CDR3 protein. The sample lists hundreds of thousands of distinct CDR3 sequences, about a third occurring once. Sequencing was performed on blood. The receptors were gathered from a woman at least 80 years old in good health. CDR3s include the opening cysteine and the closing phenylalanine or tryptophan. The D gene is left open where the match is weak. Not every row has a clone size; where given, it reads once, few, many or a size class.

cdr3_aa | cdr3_nt | clone_size | j_call | d_call | v_call | cdr3_length
CSVADSQVEKLFF | TGCAGCGTTGCCGATTCACAGGTTGAAAAACTGTTTTTT | few | TRBJ1-4 | . | TRBV29-1 | 13
CASSPTGDTEAFF | TGCGCCAGCAGCCCTACAGGGGACACTGAAGCTTTCTTT | . | TRBJ1-1 | TRBD1 | TRBV5-1 | 13
CASSRVSSGAFGETQYF | TGTGCCAGCAGCCGGGTCTCTAGCGGGGCCTTCGGGGAGACCCAGTACTTC | . | TRBJ2-5 | TRBD2 | TRBV4-2 | 17
CSAESGGGTDTQYF | TGCAGTGCTGAAAGTGGGGGCGGGACAGATACGCAGTATTTT | many | TRBJ2-3 | . | TRBV20-1 | 14
CASSLSIGTEQETQYF | TGTGCCAGCAGCTTAAGTATCGGGACAGAACAAGAGACCCAGTACTTC | many | TRBJ2-5 | TRBD1 | TRBV7-8 | 16
CASGLAHWQGGTEAFF | TGCGCCAGCGGCTTGGCCCATTGGCAGGGCGGCACTGAAGCTTTCTTT | . | TRBJ1-1 | . | TRBV5-1 | 16
CASSQVFGEVATNEKLYF | TGCGCCAGCAGCCAAGTTTTTGGGGAGGTGGCAACTAATGAAAAACTGTATTTT | . | TRBJ2-3 | . | TRBV4-1 | 18
CVSRGHEDTEAFF | TGTGTCAGCCGGGGACACGAGGACACTGAAGCTTTCTTT | many | TRBJ1-1 | . | TRBV28 | 13
CASSSTGAPYYGYTF | TGTGCCAGCAGTTCAACAGGGGCGCCATACTATGGCTACACCTTC | many | TRBJ1-2 | TRBD1 | TRBV6-5 | 15
CASSATDPGFAEAFF | TGCGCCAGCAGCGCAACCGACCCAGGGTTCGCTGAAGCTTTCTTT | few | TRBJ1-1 | . | TRBV5-1 | 15
CASSAQYNQPQHF | TGTGCCAGCAGTGCGCAATACAATCAGCCCCAGCATTTT | few | TRBJ1-5 | . | TRBV6-5 | 13
CASSDYGYEQYF | TGTGCCAGCAGTGATTACGGCTACGAGCAGTACTTC | . | TRBJ2-7 | . | TRBV6-1 | 12
CASNSGTGGGTEAFF | TGTGCCAGCAATTCCGGGACAGGGGGCGGAACTGAAGCTTTCTTT | . | TRBJ1-1 | TRBD1 | TRBV27 | 15
CASRTTTSGTGYGYTF | TGTGCCAGCAGAACTACTACCTCCGGGACTGGCTATGGCTACACCTTC | many | TRBJ1-2 | . | TRBV28 | 16
CAWRKPGHVEKLFF | TGTGCCTGGAGGAAACCGGGACATGTCGAAAAACTGTTTTTT | . | TRBJ1-4 | . | TRBV30 | 14
CASSQDRAHRAASRADTQYF | TGCGCCAGCAGCCAAGATCGGGCTCATAGGGCGGCCTCTAGGGCAGATACGCAGTATTTT | . | TRBJ2-3 | . | TRBV4-1 | 20
CASSLVAGGAQDTQYF | TGTGCCAGCAGCTTAGTAGCCGGGGGGGCACAGGATACGCAGTATTTT | . | TRBJ2-3 | TRBD2 | TRBV7-2 | 16
CASSSFNVNEQFF | TGTGCCAGCAGCTCCTTCAATGTTAATGAGCAGTTCTTC | many | TRBJ2-1 | . | TRBV6-6 | 13
CAWTSGGRAYNEQFF | TGTGCCTGGACTAGCGGGGGGCGCGCTTACAATGAGCAGTTCTTC | . | TRBJ2-1 | TRBD2 | TRBV30 | 15
CACSTGGTDTQYF | TGTGCCTGTTCGACAGGGGGCACAGATACGCAGTATTTT | many | TRBJ2-3 | TRBD1 | TRBV6-6 | 13
CASSVGLAATDTQYF | TGTGCCAGCAGTGTTGGACTAGCGGCCACAGATACGCAGTATTTT | many | TRBJ2-3 | TRBD2 | TRBV2 | 15
CASSLLQGEYEQYF | TGTGCCAGCAGCTTATTACAGGGTGAATACGAGCAGTACTTC | . | TRBJ2-7 | . | TRBV7-2 | 14
CASSQGGRGYGYTF | TGTGCCAGCAGTCAAGGGGGCAGGGGCTATGGCTACACCTTC | few | TRBJ1-2 | TRBD1 | TRBV6-1 | 14
CANMSGSRADTQYF | TGTGCCAACATGTCTGGGAGCCGGGCAGATACGCAGTATTTT | . | TRBJ2-3 | . | TRBV12-3/TRBV12-4 | 14
CSVEPRTETQYF | TGCAGCGTTGAGCCACGGACGGAGACCCAGTACTTC | . | TRBJ2-5 | . | TRBV29-1 | 12
CSAAQKQGLKETQYF | TGCAGTGCCGCCCAGAAACAGGGGCTAAAAGAGACCCAGTACTTC | many | TRBJ2-5 | TRBD1 | TRBV20-1 | 15
CASDLGQHSYEQYF | TGTGCCAGCGACCTCGGACAGCACTCCTACGAGCAGTACTTC | many | TRBJ2-7 | . | TRBV28 | 14
CASREPGQSSYEQYF | TGTGCCAGCAGGGAGCCGGGACAGAGCTCCTACGAGCAGTACTTC | many | TRBJ2-7 | TRBD1 | TRBV6-2/TRBV6-3 | 15
CASSQEGRGVGYGYTF | TGCGCCAGCAGCCAAGAGGGGCGAGGGGTCGGCTATGGCTACACCTTC | many | TRBJ1-2 | . | TRBV4-1 | 16
CASSPGGSGEQFF | TGTGCCAGCAGCCCGGGAGGAAGCGGTGAGCAGTTCTTC | many | TRBJ2-1 | TRBD2 | TRBV7-3 | 13
CAISATENEQFF | TGTGCCATCAGTGCGACAGAGAATGAGCAGTTCTTC | many | TRBJ2-1 | . | TRBV10-3 | 12
CASSSSTGWNEKLFF | TGTGCCAGCAGTTCCTCGACAGGGTGGAATGAAAAACTGTTTTTT | . | TRBJ1-4 | TRBD1 | TRBV12-3/TRBV12-4 | 15
CSALNRAGGGDTQYF | TGCAGTGCTCTAAACCGAGCGGGGGGCGGGGATACGCAGTATTTT | many | TRBJ2-3 | TRBD2 | TRBV20-1 | 15